The clone carrying this T cell receptor beta chain was counted at least ten times. As yet, its antigen is unknown. Graves' hyperthyroidism qualified as stable when ophthalmopathy did not progress within 18 months. Extraction of PBMCs used more than 8.5 ml of fresh peripheral blood. Trimming at V came to 5 bases and at J to 0 bases, leaving 3 bases not matched to a gene. Germline V gene data show CDR1 as MNHEY and CDR2 as SMNVEV (reference sequence). The CDR3 runs to 14 residues. The data were obtained in a study of T cells in Graves' hyperthyroidism and ophthalmopathy. The study's findings and limits: Most clonotypes that expanded in the thyroid above 0.001 also showed up in blood.

TCR beta CDR3 regions were amplified from RNA. Researchers ran a first-round RT-PCR on the TCR CDR3 using the HTBI primer set. TCRdb fed the multiplex PCR reads into MiXCR, producing one record per CDR3 protein. The sample shows 90,000 to 120,000 distinct CDR3 sequences, approximately 15% of them seen only once. The genes are TRBV27 and TRBJ1-1; 7 bases match TRBD1. The receptor comes from a woman between 45 and 60 years old with Graves' hyperthyroidism. Sequencing used blood. CDR3 protein: CASSPTGVNTEAFF. DNA for the CDR3: TGTGCCAGCAGTCCCACAGGGGTGAACACTGAAGCTTTCTTT.